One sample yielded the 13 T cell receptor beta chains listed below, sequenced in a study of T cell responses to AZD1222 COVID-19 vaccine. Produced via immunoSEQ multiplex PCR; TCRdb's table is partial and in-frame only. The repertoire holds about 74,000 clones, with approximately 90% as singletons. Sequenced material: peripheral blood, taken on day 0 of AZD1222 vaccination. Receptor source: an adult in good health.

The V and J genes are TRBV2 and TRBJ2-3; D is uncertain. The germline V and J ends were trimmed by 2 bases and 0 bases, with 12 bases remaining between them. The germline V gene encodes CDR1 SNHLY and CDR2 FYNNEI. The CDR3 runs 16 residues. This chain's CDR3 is CASSEWAAGSTDTQYF. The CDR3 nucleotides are TGTGCCAGCAGTGAATGGGCCGCTGGAAGCACAGATACGCAGTATTTT.

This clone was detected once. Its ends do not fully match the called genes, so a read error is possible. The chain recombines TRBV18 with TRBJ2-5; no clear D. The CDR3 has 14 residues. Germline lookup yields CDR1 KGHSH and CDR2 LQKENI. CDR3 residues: CVSSPPPGLETQYF. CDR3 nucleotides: TGTGTCAGCTCCCCACCCCCCGGGCTGGAGACCCAGTACTTC.

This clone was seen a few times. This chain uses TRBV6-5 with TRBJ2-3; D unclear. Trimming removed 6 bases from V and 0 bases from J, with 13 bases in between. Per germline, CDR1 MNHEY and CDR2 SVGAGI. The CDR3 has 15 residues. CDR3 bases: TGTGCCAGCAGCCCCGAACCCTTCAGCACAGATACGCAGTATTTT. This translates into CASSPEPFSTDTQYF.

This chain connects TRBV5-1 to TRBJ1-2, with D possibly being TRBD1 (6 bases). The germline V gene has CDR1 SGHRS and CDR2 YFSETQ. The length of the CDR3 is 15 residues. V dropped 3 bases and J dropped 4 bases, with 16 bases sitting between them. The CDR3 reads CASSWGTGAGYGYTF. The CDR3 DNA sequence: TGCGCCAGCAGCTGGGGAACGGGGGCAGGCTATGGCTACACCTTC.

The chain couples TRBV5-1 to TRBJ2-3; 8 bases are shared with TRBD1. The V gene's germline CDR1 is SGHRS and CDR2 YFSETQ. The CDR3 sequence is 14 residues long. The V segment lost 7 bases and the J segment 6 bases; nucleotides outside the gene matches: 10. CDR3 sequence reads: CASATGGRSDTQYF. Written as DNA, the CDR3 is TGCGCCAGCGCTACAGGGGGTCGGTCGGATACGCAGTATTTT.

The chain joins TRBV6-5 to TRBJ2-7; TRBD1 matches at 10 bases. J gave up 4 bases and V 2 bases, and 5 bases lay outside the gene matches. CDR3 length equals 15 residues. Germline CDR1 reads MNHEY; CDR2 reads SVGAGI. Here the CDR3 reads CASSYGQGGQYEQYF. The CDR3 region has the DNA TGTGCCAGCAGTTACGGACAGGGGGGGCAGTACGAGCAGTACTTC.

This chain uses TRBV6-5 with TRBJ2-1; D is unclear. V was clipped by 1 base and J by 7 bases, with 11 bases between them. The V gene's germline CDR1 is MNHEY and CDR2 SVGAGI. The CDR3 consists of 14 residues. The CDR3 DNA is TGTGCCAGCAGTTACTACCGAATCCCGAATGAGCAGTTCTTC. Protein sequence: CASSYYRIPNEQFF.

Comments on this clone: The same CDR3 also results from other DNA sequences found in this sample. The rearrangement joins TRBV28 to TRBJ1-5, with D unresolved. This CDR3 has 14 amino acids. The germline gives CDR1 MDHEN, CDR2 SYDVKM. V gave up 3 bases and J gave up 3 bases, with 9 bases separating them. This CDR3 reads CASSFGVSNQPQHF. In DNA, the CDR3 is TGTGCCAGCAGTTTCGGGGTGTCCAATCAGCCCCAGCATTTT.

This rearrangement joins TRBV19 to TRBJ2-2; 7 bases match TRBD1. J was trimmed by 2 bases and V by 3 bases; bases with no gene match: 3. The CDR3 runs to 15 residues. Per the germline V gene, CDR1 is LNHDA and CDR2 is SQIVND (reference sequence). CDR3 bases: TGTGCCAGTAGTATGGACAGGTTAAACACCGGGGAGCTGTTTTTT. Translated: CASSMDRLNTGELFF.

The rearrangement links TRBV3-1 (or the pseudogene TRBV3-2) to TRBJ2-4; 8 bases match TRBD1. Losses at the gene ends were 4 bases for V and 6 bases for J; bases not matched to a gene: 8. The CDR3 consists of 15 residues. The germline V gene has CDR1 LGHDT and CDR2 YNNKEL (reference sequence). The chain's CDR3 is CASSPTTGVGNIQYF. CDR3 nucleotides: TGTGCCAGCAGCCCTACGACAGGGGTGGGAAACATTCAGTACTTC.

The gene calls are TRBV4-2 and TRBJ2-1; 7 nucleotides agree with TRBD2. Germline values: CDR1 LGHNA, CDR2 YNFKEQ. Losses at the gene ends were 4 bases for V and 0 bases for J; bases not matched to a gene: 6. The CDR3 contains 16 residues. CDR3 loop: CASSRSGSSSYNEQFF. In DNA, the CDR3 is TGTGCCAGCAGCCGTAGCGGGTCTAGCTCCTACAATGAGCAGTTCTTC.

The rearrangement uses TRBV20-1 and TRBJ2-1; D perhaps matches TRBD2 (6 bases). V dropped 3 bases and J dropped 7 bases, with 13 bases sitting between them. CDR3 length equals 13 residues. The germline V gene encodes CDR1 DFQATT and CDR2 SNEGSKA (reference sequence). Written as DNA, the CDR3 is TGCAGTGCTAGTCGGCTAGCGCAAAATGAGCAGTTCTTC. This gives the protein CSASRLAQNEQFF.

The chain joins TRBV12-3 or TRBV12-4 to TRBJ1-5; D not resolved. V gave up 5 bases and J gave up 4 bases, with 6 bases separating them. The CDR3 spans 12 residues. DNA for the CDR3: TGTGCCAGCAGTCGAGATAATCAGCCCCAGCATTTT. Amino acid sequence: CASSRDNQPQHF.